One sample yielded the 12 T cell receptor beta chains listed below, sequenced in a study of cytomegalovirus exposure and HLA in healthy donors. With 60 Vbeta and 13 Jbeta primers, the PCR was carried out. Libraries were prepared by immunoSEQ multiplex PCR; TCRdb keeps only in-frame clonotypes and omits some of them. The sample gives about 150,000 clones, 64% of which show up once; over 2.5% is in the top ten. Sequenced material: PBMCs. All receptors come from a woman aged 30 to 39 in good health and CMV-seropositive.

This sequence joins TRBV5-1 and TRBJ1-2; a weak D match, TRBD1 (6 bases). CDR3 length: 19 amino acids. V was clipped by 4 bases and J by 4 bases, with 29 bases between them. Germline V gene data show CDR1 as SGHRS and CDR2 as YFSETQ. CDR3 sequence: CASSRTLLTGQVLSYGYTF. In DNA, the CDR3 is TGCGCCAGCAGCCGGACCCTACTGACAGGACAAGTCCTCTCCTATGGCTACACCTTC.

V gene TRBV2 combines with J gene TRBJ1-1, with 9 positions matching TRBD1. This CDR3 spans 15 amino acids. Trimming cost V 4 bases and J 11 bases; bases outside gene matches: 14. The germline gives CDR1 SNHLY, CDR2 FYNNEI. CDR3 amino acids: CASSGTFGWDRDAFF. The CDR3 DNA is TGTGCCAGCAGTGGGACTTTCGGATGGGACAGGGACGCTTTCTTT. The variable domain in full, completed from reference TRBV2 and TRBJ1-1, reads EPEVTQTPSHQVTQMGQEVILRCVPISNHLYFYWYRQILGQKVEFLVSFYNNEISEKSEIFDDQFSVERPDGSNFTLKIRSTKLEDSAMYFCASSGTFGWDRDAFFGQGTRLTVV.

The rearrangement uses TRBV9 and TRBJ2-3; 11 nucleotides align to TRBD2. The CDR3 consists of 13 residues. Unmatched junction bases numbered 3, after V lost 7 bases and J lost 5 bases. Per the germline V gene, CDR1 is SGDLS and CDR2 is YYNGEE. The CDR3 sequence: CASATSGRDTQYF. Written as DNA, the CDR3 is TGTGCCAGCGCTACTAGCGGGAGAGATACGCAGTATTTT. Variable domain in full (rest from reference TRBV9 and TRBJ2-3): DSGVTQTPKHLITATGQRVTLRCSPRSGDLSVYWYQQSLDQGLQFLIQYYNGEERAKGNILERFSAQQFPDLHSELNLSSLELGDSALYFCASATSGRDTQYFGPGTRLTVL.

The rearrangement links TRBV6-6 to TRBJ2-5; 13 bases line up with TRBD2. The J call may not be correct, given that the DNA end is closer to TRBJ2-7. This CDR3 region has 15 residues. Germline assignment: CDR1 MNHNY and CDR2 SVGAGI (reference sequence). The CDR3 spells CASSPGTSGMGEQYF. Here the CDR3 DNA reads TGTGCCAGCAGTCCCGGGACTAGCGGGATGGGCGAGCAGTACTTC.

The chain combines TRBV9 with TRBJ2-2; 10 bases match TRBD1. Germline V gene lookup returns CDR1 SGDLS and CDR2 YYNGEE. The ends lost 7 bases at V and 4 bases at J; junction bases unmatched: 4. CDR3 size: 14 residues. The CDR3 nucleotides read TGTGCCAGCGTCCGGGACAGGGGCACCGGGGAGCTGTTTTTT. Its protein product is CASVRDRGTGELFF.

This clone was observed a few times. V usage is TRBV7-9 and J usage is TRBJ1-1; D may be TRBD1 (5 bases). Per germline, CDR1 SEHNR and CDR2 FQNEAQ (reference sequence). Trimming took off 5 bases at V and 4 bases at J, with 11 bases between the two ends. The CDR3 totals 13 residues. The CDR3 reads CASSLTQGTEAFF. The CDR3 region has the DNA TGTGCCAGCAGCCTAACCCAGGGCACTGAAGCTTTCTTT.

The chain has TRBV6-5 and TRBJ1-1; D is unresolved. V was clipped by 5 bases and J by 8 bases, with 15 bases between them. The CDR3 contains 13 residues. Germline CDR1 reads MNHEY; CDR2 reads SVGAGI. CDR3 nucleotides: TGTGCCAGCAGTAAGCCGGGAGGGCGGGAAGCTTTCTTT. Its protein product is CASSKPGGREAFF.

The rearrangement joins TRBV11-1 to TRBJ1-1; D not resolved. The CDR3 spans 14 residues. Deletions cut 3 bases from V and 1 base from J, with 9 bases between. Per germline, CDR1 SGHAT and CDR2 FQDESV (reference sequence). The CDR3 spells CASSFTRENTEAFF. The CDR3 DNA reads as TGTGCCAGCAGCTTCACGAGGGAGAACACTGAAGCTTTCTTT. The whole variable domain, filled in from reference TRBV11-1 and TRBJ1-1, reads EAEVAQSPRYKITEKSQAVAFWCDPISGHATLYWYRQILGQGPELLVQFQDESVVDDSQLPKDRFSAERLKGVDSTLKIQPAELGDSAMYLCASSFTRENTEAFFGQGTRLTVV.

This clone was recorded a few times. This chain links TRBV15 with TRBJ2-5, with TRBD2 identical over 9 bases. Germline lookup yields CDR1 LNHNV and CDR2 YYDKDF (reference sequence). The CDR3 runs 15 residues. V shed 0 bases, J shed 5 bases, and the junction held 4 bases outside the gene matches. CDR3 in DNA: TGTGCCACCAGCAGAGAACTAGCGGGCGGCGAGACCCAGTACTTC. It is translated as CATSRELAGGETQYF.

CDR3 region: CASSGIAGGQETQYF. Written as DNA, the CDR3 is TGCGCCAGCAGCGGGATAGCGGGGGGTCAAGAGACCCAGTACTTC. The V gene is TRBV5-1, the J gene TRBJ2-5; 10 bases agree with TRBD2. The CDR3 consists of 15 residues. Germline V lookup: CDR1 SGHRS, CDR2 YFSETQ. The V and J ends lost 4 bases and 2 bases, in that order; junction bases with no gene match: 5. Combining the CDR3 with reference TRBV5-1 and TRBJ2-5 gives the whole variable domain KAGVTQTPRYLIKTRGQQVTLSCSPISGHRSVSWYQQTPGQGLQFLFEYFSETQRNKGNFPGRFSGRQFSNSRSEMNVSTLELGDSALYLCASSGIAGGQETQYFGPGTRLLVL.

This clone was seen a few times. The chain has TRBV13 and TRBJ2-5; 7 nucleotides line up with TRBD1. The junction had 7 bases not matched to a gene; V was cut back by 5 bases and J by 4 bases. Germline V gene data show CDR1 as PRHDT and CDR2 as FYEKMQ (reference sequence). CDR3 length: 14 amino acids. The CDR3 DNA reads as TGTGCCAGCAGCCCCCGGGACAGAGGAGAGACCCAGTACTTC. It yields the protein CASSPRDRGETQYF.

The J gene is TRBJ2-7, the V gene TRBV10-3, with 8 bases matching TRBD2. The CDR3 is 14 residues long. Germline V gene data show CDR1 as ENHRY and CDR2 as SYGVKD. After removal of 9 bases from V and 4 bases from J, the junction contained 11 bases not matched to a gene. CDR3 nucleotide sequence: TGTGCCATAAAACCGGGACTAGTCGATTACGAGCAGTACTTC. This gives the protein CAIKPGLVDYEQYF.